This T cell receptor beta chain appears in the sequencing data of a study of early stage breast cancer tumors. Each tumor contributed about 19-55 mg of diced tissue. J was trimmed by 9 bases and V by 4 bases; bases with no gene match: 9. Germline-derived CDR1 and CDR2 are SGHKS and YYEKEE (reference sequence). The CDR3 extends over 15 amino acids. TCRdb's table, derived via immunoSEQ multiplex PCR, lists solely in-frame clones and lacks some. The sample consists of some 10,000 clones, 64% of them appearing once. Material for sequencing was breast tumor tissue. The V gene is TRBV5-5, the J gene TRBJ2-1, with 11 nucleotides matching TRBD1. The TCR comes from a person between 60 and 69 years old with breast cancer. This CDR3 reads CASSHDGQGAREQFF. In nucleotides, the CDR3 is TGTGCCAGCAGCCACGATGGACAGGGGGCGCGTGAGCAGTTCTTC. The complete variable domain, with remaining parts taken from reference TRBV5-5 and TRBJ2-1, reads DAGVTQSPTHLIKTRGQQVTLRCSPISGHKSVSWYQQVLGQGPQFIFQYYEKEERGRGNFPDRFSARQFPNYSSELNVNALLLGDSALYLCASSHDGQGAREQFFGPGTRLTVL.